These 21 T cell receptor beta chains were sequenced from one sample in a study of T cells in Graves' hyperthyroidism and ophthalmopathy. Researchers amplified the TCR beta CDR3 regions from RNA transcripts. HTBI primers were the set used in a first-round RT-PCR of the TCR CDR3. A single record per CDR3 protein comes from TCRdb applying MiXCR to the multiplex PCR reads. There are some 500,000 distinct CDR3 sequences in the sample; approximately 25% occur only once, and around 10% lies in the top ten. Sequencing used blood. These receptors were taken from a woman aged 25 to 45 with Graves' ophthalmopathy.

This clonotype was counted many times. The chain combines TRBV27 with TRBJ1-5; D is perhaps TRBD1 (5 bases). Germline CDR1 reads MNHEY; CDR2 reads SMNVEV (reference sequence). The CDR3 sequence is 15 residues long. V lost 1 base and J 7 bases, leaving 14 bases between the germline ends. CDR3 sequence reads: CASSLWGGEGQPQHF. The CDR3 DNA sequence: TGTGCCAGCAGTTTATGGGGCGGGGAAGGCCAGCCCCAGCATTTT.

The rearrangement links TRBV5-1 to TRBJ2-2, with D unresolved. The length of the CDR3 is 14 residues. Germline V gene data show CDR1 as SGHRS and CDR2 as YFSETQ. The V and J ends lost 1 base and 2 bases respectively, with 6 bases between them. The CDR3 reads CASSLNSNTGELFF. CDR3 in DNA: TGCGCCAGCAGCTTGAACAGCAACACCGGGGAGCTGTTTTTT.

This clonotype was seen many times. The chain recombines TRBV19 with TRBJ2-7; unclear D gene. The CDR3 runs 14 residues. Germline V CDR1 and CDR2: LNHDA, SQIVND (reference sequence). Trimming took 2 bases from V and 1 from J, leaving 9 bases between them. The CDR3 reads CASSIRTPSYEQYF. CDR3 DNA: TGTGCCAGTAGTATAAGGACGCCTTCCTACGAGCAGTACTTC.

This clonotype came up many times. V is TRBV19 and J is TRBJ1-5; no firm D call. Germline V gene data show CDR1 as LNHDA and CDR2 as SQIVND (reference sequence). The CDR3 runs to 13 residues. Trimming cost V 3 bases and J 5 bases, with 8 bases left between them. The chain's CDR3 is CASSMSGDQPQHF. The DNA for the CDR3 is TGTGCCAGTAGTATGTCAGGAGATCAGCCCCAGCATTTT.

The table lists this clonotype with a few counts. DNA for the CDR3: TGTGCCAGTAGTCTAAGGACTAGCGGGGGGACCGGGGAGCTGTTTTTT. This encodes CASSLRTSGGTGELFF. The chain carries TRBV19 and TRBJ2-2, with 14 bases that match TRBD2. The CDR3 is 16 residues long. CDR1 LNHDA and CDR2 SQIVND come from the germline V gene (reference sequence). V was pared by 5 bases and J by 5 bases, with 4 bases of the junction left unmatched.

The CDR3 protein is CATGMGNQPQHF. The CDR3 region has the DNA TGTGCCACAGGCATGGGCAATCAGCCCCAGCATTTT. The rearrangement joins TRBV2 to TRBJ1-5; D is ambiguous. CDR1 SNHLY and CDR2 FYNNEI come from the germline V gene. The CDR3 totals 12 residues. V lost 10 bases to trimming and J lost 2 bases, with 9 bases between them.

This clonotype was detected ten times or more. As DNA, the CDR3 is TGTGCCAGCAGCTCCGGACCAGAACTAGCCAAAAACATTCAGTACTTC. Its translation is CASSSGPELAKNIQYF. The rearrangement joins TRBV11-2 to TRBJ2-4; unclear D gene. The CDR3 consists of 16 residues. Germline loops: CDR1 SGHAT, CDR2 FQNNGV. Trimming took 4 bases from V and 0 from J, leaving 13 bases between them.

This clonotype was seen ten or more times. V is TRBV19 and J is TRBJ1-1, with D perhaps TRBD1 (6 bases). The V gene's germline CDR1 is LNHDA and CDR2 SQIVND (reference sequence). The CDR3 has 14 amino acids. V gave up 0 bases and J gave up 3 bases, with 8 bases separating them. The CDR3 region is CASSIDRGYTEAFF. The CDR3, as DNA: TGTGCCAGTAGTATAGACAGGGGTTACACTGAAGCTTTCTTT.

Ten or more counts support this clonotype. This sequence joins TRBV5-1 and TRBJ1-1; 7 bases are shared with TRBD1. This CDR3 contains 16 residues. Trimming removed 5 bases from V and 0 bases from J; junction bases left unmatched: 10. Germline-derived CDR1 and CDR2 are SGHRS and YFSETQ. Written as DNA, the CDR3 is TGCGCCAGCAGAACGGGACAGCCCCTAATGAACACTGAAGCTTTCTTT. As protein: CASRTGQPLMNTEAFF.

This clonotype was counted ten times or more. The CDR3 loop is CASRSDDYGYTF. In DNA form, the CDR3 reads TGCGCCAGCAGAAGTGATGACTATGGCTACACCTTC. V is TRBV5-1 and J is TRBJ1-2; D is uncertain. V was shortened by 5 bases and J by 3 bases, with 8 bases between the two germline ends. The CDR3 has 12 amino acids. CDR1 and CDR2 (germline): SGHRS, YFSETQ.

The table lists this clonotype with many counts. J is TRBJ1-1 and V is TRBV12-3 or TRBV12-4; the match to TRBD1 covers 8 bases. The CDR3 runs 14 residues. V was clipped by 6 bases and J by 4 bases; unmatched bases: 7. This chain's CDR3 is CASRKDRDGTEAFF. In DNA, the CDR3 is TGTGCCAGCAGGAAGGACAGGGATGGCACTGAAGCTTTCTTT.

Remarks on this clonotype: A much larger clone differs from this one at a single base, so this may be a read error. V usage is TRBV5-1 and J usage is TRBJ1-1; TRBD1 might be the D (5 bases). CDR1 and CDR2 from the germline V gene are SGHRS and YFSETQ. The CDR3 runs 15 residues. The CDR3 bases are TGCGCCAGCAGCTTGGGGGGGTTCGGGAACACTGAAGCTTGCTTT. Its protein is CASSLGGFGNTEACF.

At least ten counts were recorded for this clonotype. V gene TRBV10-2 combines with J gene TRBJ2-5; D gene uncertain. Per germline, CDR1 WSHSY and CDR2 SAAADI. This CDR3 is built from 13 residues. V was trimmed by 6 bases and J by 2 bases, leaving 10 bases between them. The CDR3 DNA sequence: TGCGCCAGCAGAGGAGACTCTCAAGAGACCCAGTACTTC. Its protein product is CASRGDSQETQYF.

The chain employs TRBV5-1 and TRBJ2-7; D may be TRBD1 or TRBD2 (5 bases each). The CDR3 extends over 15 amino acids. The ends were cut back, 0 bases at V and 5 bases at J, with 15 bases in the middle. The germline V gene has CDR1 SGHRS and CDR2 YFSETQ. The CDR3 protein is CASSLAWGTSDEQYF. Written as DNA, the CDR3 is TGCGCCAGCAGCTTGGCCTGGGGGACCTCAGACGAGCAGTACTTC.

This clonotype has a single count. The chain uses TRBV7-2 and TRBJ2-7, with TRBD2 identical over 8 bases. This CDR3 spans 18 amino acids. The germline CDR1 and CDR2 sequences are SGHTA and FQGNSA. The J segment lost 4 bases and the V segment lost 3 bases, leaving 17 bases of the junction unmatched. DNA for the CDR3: TGTGCCAGCAGCTTCGGGCTAGCGGGCACCTCCGGGCAGTACGAGCAGTACTTC. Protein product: CASSFGLAGTSGQYEQYF.

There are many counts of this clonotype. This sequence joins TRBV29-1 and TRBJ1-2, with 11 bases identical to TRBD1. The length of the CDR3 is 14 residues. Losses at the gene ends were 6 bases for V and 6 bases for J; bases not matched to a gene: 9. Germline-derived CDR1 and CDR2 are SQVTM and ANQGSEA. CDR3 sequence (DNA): TGCAGCGTCAAAGCAGGACAGGGGGCTAATGGCTACACCTTC. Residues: CSVKAGQGANGYTF. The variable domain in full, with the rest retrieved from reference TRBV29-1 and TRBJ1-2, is SAVISQKPSRDICQRGTSLTIQCQVDSQVTMMFWYRQQPGQSLTLIATANQGSEATYESGFVIDKFPISRPNLTFSTLTVSNMSPEDSSIYLCSVKAGQGANGYTFGSGTRLTVV.

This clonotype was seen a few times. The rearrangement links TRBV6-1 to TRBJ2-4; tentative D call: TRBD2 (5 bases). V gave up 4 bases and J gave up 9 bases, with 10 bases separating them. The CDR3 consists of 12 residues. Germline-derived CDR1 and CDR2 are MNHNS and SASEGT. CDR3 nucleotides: TGTGCCAGCAGTGTTATTGAGGGCATTCAGTACTTC. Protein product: CASSVIEGIQYF.

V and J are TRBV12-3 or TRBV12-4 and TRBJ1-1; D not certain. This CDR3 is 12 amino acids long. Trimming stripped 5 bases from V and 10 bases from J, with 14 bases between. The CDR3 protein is CASSDRGFAAFF. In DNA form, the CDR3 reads TGTGCCAGCAGTGACCGGGGTTTTGCAGCTTTCTTT.

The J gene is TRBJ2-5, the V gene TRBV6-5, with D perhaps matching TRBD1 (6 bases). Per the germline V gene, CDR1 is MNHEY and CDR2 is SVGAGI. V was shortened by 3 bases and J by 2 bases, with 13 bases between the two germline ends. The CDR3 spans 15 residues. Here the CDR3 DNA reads TGTGCCAGCAGTTATACCGACAGGCCACAAGAGACCCAGTACTTC. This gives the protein CASSYTDRPQETQYF.

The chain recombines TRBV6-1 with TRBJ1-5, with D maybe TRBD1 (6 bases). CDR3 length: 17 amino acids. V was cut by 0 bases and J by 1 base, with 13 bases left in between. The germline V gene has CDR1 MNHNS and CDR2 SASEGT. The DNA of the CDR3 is TGTGCCAGCAGTGAAGCGCTGACAGGCATAAGCAATCAGCCCCAGCATTTT. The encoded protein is CASSEALTGISNQPQHF.

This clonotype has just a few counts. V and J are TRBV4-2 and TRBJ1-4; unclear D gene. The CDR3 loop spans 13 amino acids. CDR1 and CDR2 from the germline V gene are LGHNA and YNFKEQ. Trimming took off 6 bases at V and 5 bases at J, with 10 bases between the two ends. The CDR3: CASSLPANEKLFF. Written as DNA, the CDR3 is TGTGCCAGCAGTCTCCCCGCGAATGAAAAACTGTTTTTT.